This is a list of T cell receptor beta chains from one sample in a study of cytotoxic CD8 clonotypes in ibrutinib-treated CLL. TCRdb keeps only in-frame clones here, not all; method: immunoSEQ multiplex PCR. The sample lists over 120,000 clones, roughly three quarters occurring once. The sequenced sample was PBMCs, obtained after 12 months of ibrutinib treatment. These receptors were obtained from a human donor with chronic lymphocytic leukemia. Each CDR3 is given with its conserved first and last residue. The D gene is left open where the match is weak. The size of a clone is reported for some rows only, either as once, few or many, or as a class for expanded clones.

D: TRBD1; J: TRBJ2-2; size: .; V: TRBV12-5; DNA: TGTGCTAGTGGAAACAGGGGGCTGGACGGGGAGCTGTTTTTT; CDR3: CASGNRGLDGELFF
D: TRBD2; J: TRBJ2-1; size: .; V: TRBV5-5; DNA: TGTGCCAGCAGCTTAGGGCTAGCGGGACAAAGGCAGTTCTTC; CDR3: CASSLGLAGQRQFF
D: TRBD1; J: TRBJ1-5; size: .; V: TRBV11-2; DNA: TGTGCCAGCAGCCTTGGGACAGGGGGCGATAATCAGCCCCAGCATTTT; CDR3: CASSLGTGGDNQPQHF
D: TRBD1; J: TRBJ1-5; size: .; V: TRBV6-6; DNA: TGTGCCAGCAGCGAGTACAGGGGGCATCAGCCCCAGCATTTT; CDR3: CASSEYRGHQPQHF
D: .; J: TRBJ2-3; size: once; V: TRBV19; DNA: TGTGCCACCTCGGACGCAAACACAGATACGCAGTATTTT; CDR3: CATSDANTDTQYF
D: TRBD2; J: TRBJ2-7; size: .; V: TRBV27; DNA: TGTGCCAGCAGCCGCCCGGGACTAGCGGGAGAGGAGCAGTACTTC; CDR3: CASSRPGLAGEEQYF
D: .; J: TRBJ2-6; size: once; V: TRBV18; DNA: TGTGCCAGCTCACCTGTCGGACTATCTGGGGCCAACGTCCTGACTTTC; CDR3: CASSPVGLSGANVLTF
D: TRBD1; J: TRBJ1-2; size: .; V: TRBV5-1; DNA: TGCGCCAGCAGCTTGGAGGGGGCAGGCTATGGCTACACCTTC; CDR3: CASSLEGAGYGYTF
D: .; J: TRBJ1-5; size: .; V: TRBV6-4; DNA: TGTGCCAGCAGACGGACAATTAGCGAGCCCCAGCATTTT; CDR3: CASRRTISEPQHF
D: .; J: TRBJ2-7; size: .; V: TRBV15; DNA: TGTGCCACCAGCAGAGAGAATCCGGACCCCTACGAGCAGTACTTC; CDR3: CATSRENPDPYEQYF
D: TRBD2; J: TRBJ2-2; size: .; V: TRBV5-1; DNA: TGCGCCAGCAGCTTGCTAGCGGGAGGGACCAACACCGGGGAGCTGTTTTTT; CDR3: CASSLLAGGTNTGELFF
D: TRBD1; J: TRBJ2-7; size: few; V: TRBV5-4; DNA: TGTGCCAGCAGCTTGGCCCGGGCAGGGGGCTACGAGCAGTACTTC; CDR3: CASSLARAGGYEQYF
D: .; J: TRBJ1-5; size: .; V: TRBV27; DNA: TGTGCCAGCACCCTCCTTCCAGGTCAGCCCCAGCATTTT; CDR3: CASTLLPGQPQHF
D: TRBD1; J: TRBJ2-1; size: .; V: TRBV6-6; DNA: TGTGCCAGCAGTAGCCAGCCGGGACAGGGCCCCCATGAGCAGTTCTTC; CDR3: CASSSQPGQGPHEQFF
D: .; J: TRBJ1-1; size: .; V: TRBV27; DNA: TGTGCCAGCAGTTTATATAGGACGCGGGGGTGGGACACTGAAGCTTTCTTT; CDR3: CASSLYRTRGWDTEAFF
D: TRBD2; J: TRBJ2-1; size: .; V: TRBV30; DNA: TGTGCCTGGAAATCGGATTTTTGGACAGAGCTAGCGGGAGGGCGGGATGAGCAGTTCTTC; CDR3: CAWKSDFWTELAGGRDEQFF
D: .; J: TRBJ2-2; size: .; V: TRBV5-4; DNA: TGTGCCAGCAGCACCTTTGGTGGCTACCCTTTAGGGGAGCTGTTTTTT; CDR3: CASSTFGGYPLGELFF
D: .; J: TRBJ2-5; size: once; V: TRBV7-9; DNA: TGTGCCACCACCTTCCAAGAGACCCAGTACTTC; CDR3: CATTFQETQYF
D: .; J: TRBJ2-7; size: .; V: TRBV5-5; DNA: TGTGCCAGCAGCTTGGGGTTGAGGGAGCAGTACTTC; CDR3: CASSLGLREQYF
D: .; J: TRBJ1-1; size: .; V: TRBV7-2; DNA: TGTGCCAGCAGCAGGGATTTGAACACTGAAGCTTTCTTT; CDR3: CASSRDLNTEAFF
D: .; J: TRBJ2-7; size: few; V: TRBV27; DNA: TGTGCCAGCAGATCGGAGACAGGAAACGAGCAGTACTTC; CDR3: CASRSETGNEQYF
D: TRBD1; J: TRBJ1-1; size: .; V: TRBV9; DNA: TGTGCCAGCAGCGTAAGAGGACAGGGGGAAGCTTTCTTT; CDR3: CASSVRGQGEAFF
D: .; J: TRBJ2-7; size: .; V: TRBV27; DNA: TGTGCCAGCAGTTTCTCCTTTTACGAGCAGTACTTC; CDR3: CASSFSFYEQYF
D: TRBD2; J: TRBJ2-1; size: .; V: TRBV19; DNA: TGTGCCAGTAGTGTTACTAGCGGAAATGAGCAGTTCTTC; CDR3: CASSVTSGNEQFF
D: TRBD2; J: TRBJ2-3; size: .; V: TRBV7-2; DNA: TGTGCCAGCAGCTTAGCGGGCGGGAGACCAGACACAGATACGCAGTATTTT; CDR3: CASSLAGGRPDTDTQYF
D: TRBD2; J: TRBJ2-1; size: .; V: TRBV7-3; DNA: TGTGCCAGCAGCTTCGGCGGGAGTTACAATGAGCAGTTCTTC; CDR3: CASSFGGSYNEQFF
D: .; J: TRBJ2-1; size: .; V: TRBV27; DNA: TGTGCCAGCAGTTTATCGGGGGGGCACTCCTACAATGAGCAGTTCTTC; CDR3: CASSLSGGHSYNEQFF
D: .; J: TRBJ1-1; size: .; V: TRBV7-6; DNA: TGTGCCAGCAGCTCGGGAAGGAACACTGAAGCTTTCTTT; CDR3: CASSSGRNTEAFF
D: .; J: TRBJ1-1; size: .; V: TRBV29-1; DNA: TGCAGCGCCTCTGAGGGGAACACTGAAGCTTTCTTT; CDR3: CSASEGNTEAFF
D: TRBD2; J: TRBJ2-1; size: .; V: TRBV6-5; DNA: TGTGCCAGCAAGCCGGGACTAGACCTGTATGAGCAGTTCTTC; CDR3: CASKPGLDLYEQFF
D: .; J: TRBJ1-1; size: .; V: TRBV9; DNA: TGTGCCAGCAGCTTGCGGGAAAAGGGAGGAACTGAAGCTTTCTTT; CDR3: CASSLREKGGTEAFF
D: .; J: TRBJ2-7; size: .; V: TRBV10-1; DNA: TGCGCCAGCACAAGGGGTACAGGGCCCGGCGAGCAGTACTTC; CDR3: CASTRGTGPGEQYF
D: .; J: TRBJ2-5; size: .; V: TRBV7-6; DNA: TGTGCCAGCAGCCACGCAGCTTCGGAGACCCAGTACTTC; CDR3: CASSHAASETQYF
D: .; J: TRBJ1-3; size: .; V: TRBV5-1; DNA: TGCGCCAGCAGCTTGGGCCCCAACTCTGGAAACACCATATATTTT; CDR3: CASSLGPNSGNTIYF
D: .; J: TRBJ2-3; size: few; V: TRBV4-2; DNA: TGTGCCAGCAGCCAAGCCCCACCCCGTTCAGATACGCAGTATTTT; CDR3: CASSQAPPRSDTQYF
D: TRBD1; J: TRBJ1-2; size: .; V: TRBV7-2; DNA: TGTGCCAGCAGCCCGAGTGGCGGGGACAGGGGTATAGGCTACACCTTC; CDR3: CASSPSGGDRGIGYTF
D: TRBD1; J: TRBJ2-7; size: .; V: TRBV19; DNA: TGTGCCAGTAGTATTGGCAGGGGGTACGAGCAGTACTTC; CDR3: CASSIGRGYEQYF
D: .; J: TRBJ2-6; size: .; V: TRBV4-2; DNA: TGTGCCAGCAGCCAAGATTACGGGGGGCGAGGCTCTGGGGCCAACGTCCTGACTTTC; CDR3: CASSQDYGGRGSGANVLTF
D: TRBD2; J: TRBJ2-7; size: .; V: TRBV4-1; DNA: TGCGCCAGCAGCCACCTAGAAGCGGGAGTTGGTATCTCCTACGAGCAGTACTTC; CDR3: CASSHLEAGVGISYEQYF
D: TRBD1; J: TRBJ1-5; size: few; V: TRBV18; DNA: TGTGCCAGCTCACCAACCGGGACAGGGCATCAGCCCCAGCATTTT; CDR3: CASSPTGTGHQPQHF
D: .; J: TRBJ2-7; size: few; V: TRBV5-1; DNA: TGCGCCAGCAGGGCTAGCGAGTCCGCCTACGAGCAGTACTTC; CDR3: CASRASESAYEQYF